These 30 T cell receptor beta chains originate from one sample sequenced in a study of Graves' ophthalmopathy and Graves' hyperthyroidism. Investigators amplified TCR beta CDR3 regions from RNA transcripts. HTBI-primed first-round RT-PCR preceded second-round multiplex PCR. Via MiXCR, TCRdb re-called the multiplex PCR reads, giving one row per CDR3 protein. Of some 150,000 distinct CDR3 sequences listed, roughly two fifths are singletons. Sample: peripheral blood. Receptors were obtained from a man younger than 45 with Graves' ophthalmopathy.

This clonotype appeared many times. The chain carries TRBV28 and TRBJ2-5, with 12 bases aligning to TRBD2. The CDR3 sequence is 16 residues long. Trimming removed 3 bases from V and 2 bases from J; junction bases left unmatched: 4. From germline, CDR1 is MDHEN and CDR2 SYDVKM. The CDR3 protein is CASSFFLAGGQETQYF. The CDR3 DNA is TGTGCCAGCAGTTTTTTCCTAGCGGGAGGGCAAGAGACCCAGTACTTC.

This clonotype has a count of ten or more. The chain joins TRBV7-2 to TRBJ2-7; tentatively, D is TRBD2 (5 bases). V dropped 5 bases and J dropped 6 bases, with 17 bases sitting between them. Germline-derived CDR1 and CDR2 are SGHTA and FQGNSA. This CDR3 has 14 amino acids. The CDR3 loop reads CASSPRTGPSEQYF. In DNA form, the CDR3 reads TGTGCCAGCAGCCCACGGACTGGTCCCAGCGAGCAGTACTTC. The complete variable domain, with remaining parts taken from reference TRBV7-2 and TRBJ2-7, reads GAGVSQSPSNKVTEKGKDVELRCDPISGHTALYWYRQSLGQGLEFLIYFQGNSAPDKSGLPSDRFSAERTGGSVSTLTIQRTQQEDSAVYLCASSPRTGPSEQYFGPGTRLTVT.

This clonotype was counted at least ten times. V and J are TRBV20-1 and TRBJ2-5; 13 bases are shared with TRBD2. Germline-derived CDR1 and CDR2 are DFQATT and SNEGSKA (reference sequence). With V trimmed by 1 base and J by 5 bases, 13 bases remained unmatched. The CDR3 is 18 residues long. CDR3 region: CSARGKFRTSGSGETQYF. In DNA, the CDR3 is TGCAGTGCTAGAGGAAAATTTCGGACTAGCGGGAGTGGGGAGACCCAGTACTTC.

Ten or more counts support this clonotype. The chain links TRBV10-3 to TRBJ2-5; weak D call: TRBD2 (6 bases). In germline, CDR1 is ENHRY, CDR2 SYGVKD. This CDR3 is built from 13 residues. Trimming left V 8 bases short and J 4 bases short, with 14 bases between. For the CDR3, the DNA is TGTGCCATCTCAGGAGGGCCTCGAGAGACCCAGTACTTC. Encoded protein: CAISGGPRETQYF.

This clonotype came up many times. This chain joins TRBV28 and TRBJ1-3, with 12 positions matching TRBD1. V shed 6 bases and J 5 bases; nucleotides not matched to a gene: 11. CDR1 and CDR2 (germline): MDHEN, SYDVKM. The CDR3 extends over 17 amino acids. CDR3 sequence (DNA): TGTGCCAGCAGCCCCCCGGGACAGGGGGCGTTCAGAAACACCATATATTTT. Its translation: CASSPPGQGAFRNTIYF.

This clonotype was seen at least ten times. V usage is TRBV12-3 or TRBV12-4 and J usage is TRBJ2-3; the match to TRBD2 covers 8 bases. V dropped 5 bases and J dropped 3; count of bases not matched to a gene: 10. The CDR3 is 16 residues long. DNA for the CDR3: TGTGCCAGCAGTCCCTTGGGGCGGGAGGCAACAGATACGCAGTATTTT. Its protein is CASSPLGREATDTQYF.

The rearrangement uses TRBV20-1 and TRBJ2-5, with D tentatively TRBD1 (6 bases). V shed 6 bases and J shed 5 bases, with 16 bases lying between them. This CDR3 is 13 amino acids long. The germline V gene encodes CDR1 DFQATT and CDR2 SNEGSKA (reference sequence). The CDR3: CSALATRGETQYF. CDR3 DNA sequence: TGCAGTGCCCTGGCCACTAGGGGGGAGACCCAGTACTTC.

The V and J genes are TRBV6-1 and TRBJ1-6; tentative D call: TRBD1 (6 bases). Germline loops: CDR1 MNHNS, CDR2 SASEGT. V was clipped by 2 bases and J by 9 bases, with 11 bases between them. This CDR3 comprises 14 residues. CDR3 nucleotide sequence: TGTGCCAGCAGTGAACGGGACACCTCTTCACCCCTCCACTTT. This gives the protein CASSERDTSSPLHF.

This clonotype was seen ten or more times. J is TRBJ2-5 and V is TRBV12-3 or TRBV12-4, with D possibly matching TRBD2 (7 bases). The CDR3 contains 15 residues. The ends were cut back, 6 bases at V and 4 bases at J, with 18 bases in the middle. CDR3 nucleotides: TGTGCCAGCAGAAGGGGGGGAGCGGGAAGAGAGACCCAGTACTTC. Translation: CASRRGGAGRETQYF.

Ten or more counts support this clonotype. The chain links TRBV6-5 to TRBJ1-3; the match to TRBD1 covers 8 bases. V shed 2 bases and J 2 bases; nucleotides not matched to a gene: 2. The CDR3 is made up of 15 amino acids. In germline, CDR1 is MNHEY, CDR2 SVGAGI. The CDR3 loop reads CASSYGQGAGNTIYF. The CDR3 DNA reads as TGTGCCAGCAGTTACGGACAGGGAGCTGGAAACACCATATATTTT.

In this sample, this clonotype turned up once. This chain connects TRBV6-1 to TRBJ1-5, with D possibly being TRBD1 (6 bases). Germline V gene sequence: CDR1 MNHNS, CDR2 SASEGT. This CDR3 region has 19 residues. V gave up 2 bases and J gave up 4 bases, with 24 bases separating them. Here the CDR3 DNA reads TGTGCCAGCAGTGAATTTTGGGGGGCCCAAGTCTCCGAGAATCAGCCCCAGCATTTT. It specifies CASSEFWGAQVSENQPQHF.

This rearrangement joins TRBV10-3 to TRBJ1-1; D is ambiguous. CDR3 length equals 14 residues. Germline loops: CDR1 ENHRY, CDR2 SYGVKD. The germline V and J ends were trimmed by 0 bases and 3 bases, with 8 bases remaining between them. The CDR3 region is CAISESKGYTEAFF. In DNA form, the CDR3 reads TGTGCCATCAGTGAGTCGAAGGGATACACTGAAGCTTTCTTT.

In this sample, this clonotype turned up many times. The chain joins TRBV27 to TRBJ2-7; D is possibly TRBD2 (6 bases). Germline V gene lookup returns CDR1 MNHEY and CDR2 SMNVEV (reference sequence). The CDR3 covers 17 residues. Trimming took off 4 bases at V and 1 base at J, with 20 bases between the two ends. Here the CDR3 DNA reads TGTGCCAGCAGTTCCCTGGGAGGAGCCGCCTCTTCCTACGAGCAGTACTTC. It codes for CASSSLGGAASSYEQYF.

In this sample, this clonotype turned up many times. V is TRBV30 and J is TRBJ1-6, with a tentative D call TRBD1 (5 bases). V lost 2 bases and J 6 bases, leaving 11 bases between the germline ends. Germline V gene sequence: CDR1 GTSNPN, CDR2 SVGIG (reference sequence). CDR3 length: 14 residues. CDR3 DNA sequence: TGTGCCTGGAGTTACGGGACCGGTAATTCACCCCTCCACTTT. Translated, it gives CAWSYGTGNSPLHF. The whole variable domain, filled in from reference TRBV30 and TRBJ1-6, reads SQTIHQWPATLVQPVGSPLSLECTVEGTSNPNLYWYRQAAGRGLQLLFYSVGIGQISSEVPQNLSASRPQDRQFILSSKKLLLSDSGFYLCAWSYGTGNSPLHFGNGTRLTVT.

The rearrangement joins TRBV6-1 to TRBJ2-7; D is tentatively TRBD1 or TRBD2 (5 bases each). The CDR3 consists of 15 residues. Trimming pared 5 bases from V and 0 bases from J, leaving 14 bases between. In germline, CDR1 is MNHNS, CDR2 SASEGT. The CDR3 DNA sequence: TGTGCCAGCAGTCGGCCCGGGGCACTCTCCTACGAGCAGTACTTC. Translating gives CASSRPGALSYEQYF.

This clonotype was counted ten times or more. CDR3 amino acids: CSAREVPVNTEAFF. CDR3 coding DNA: TGCAGTGCTAGAGAGGTCCCAGTGAACACTGAAGCTTTCTTT. The chain combines TRBV20-1 with TRBJ1-1; D gene uncertain. The CDR3 extends over 14 amino acids. Trimming pared 0 bases from V and 0 bases from J, leaving 8 bases between. The germline gives CDR1 DFQATT, CDR2 SNEGSKA (reference sequence).

This clonotype has ten or more counts. This chain links TRBV7-8 with TRBJ1-1; D gene ambiguous. CDR1 SGHVS and CDR2 FQNEAQ come from the germline V gene. V was clipped by 5 bases and J by 1 base, with 8 bases between them. CDR3 size: 13 residues. The CDR3 DNA is TGTGCCAGCAGCCCCGAGGGGAACACTGAAGCTTTCTTT. Its protein product is CASSPEGNTEAFF. The full variable domain, with the rest looked up from reference TRBV7-8 and TRBJ1-1, is GAGVSQSPRYKVAKRGQDVALRCDPISGHVSLFWYQQALGQGPEFLTYFQNEAQLDKSGLPSDRFFAERPEGSVSTLKIQRTQQEDSAVYLCASSPEGNTEAFFGQGTRLTVV.

This clonotype was counted many times. The chain recombines TRBV6-5 with TRBJ2-5; no definite D call. V gave up 0 bases and J gave up 6 bases, with 5 bases separating them. The CDR3 totals 12 residues. Per the germline V gene, CDR1 is MNHEY and CDR2 is SVGAGI. CDR3 in DNA: TGTGCCAGCAGTTACTCGGGGAAGACCCAGTACTTC. It encodes CASSYSGKTQYF.

This rearrangement joins TRBV6-2 or TRBV6-3 to TRBJ2-7, with unresolved D. Germline CDR1 is MNHEY and CDR2 is SVGEGT. This CDR3 has 15 amino acids. Trimming stripped 5 bases from V and 4 bases from J, with 18 bases between. CDR3 in DNA: TGTGCCAGCAGTGCGGACGGCGGTTTTATGTACGAGCAGTACTTC. Its translation is CASSADGGFMYEQYF.

The chain recombines TRBV12-3 or TRBV12-4 with TRBJ2-7, with D perhaps being TRBD1 or TRBD2 (5 bases each). Between the trimmed V and J ends, which lost 5 bases and 2 bases, there was a span of 13 bases. The CDR3 runs to 14 residues. The CDR3 bases are TGTGCCAGCAGTCCGCTGGGACGTGCCTACGAGCAGTACTTC. It yields the protein CASSPLGRAYEQYF.

This clonotype was recorded many times. The genes are TRBV12-3 or TRBV12-4 and TRBJ1-5; 7 bases are a match to TRBD1. V shed 9 bases, J shed 3 bases, and the junction held 11 bases outside the gene matches. The CDR3 extends over 15 amino acids. CDR3 DNA: TGTGCCAGTCGATTACAGGGGAGGGCCAATCAGCCCCAGCATTTT. It specifies CASRLQGRANQPQHF.

The chain combines TRBV28 with TRBJ2-7, with D possibly TRBD2 on 5 matching bases. The CDR3 loop spans 16 amino acids. The germline V gene has CDR1 MDHEN and CDR2 SYDVKM. The V end lost 5 bases, the J end lost 3 bases, and 20 bases lay between the germline ends. The CDR3 region is CASSRPVRVLGYEQYF. The CDR3 DNA is TGTGCCAGCAGTCGACCTGTGAGGGTCCTCGGCTACGAGCAGTACTTC. The full variable domain, completed using reference TRBV28 and TRBJ2-7, is DVKVTQSSRYLVKRTGEKVFLECVQDMDHENMFWYRQDPGLGLRLIYFSYDVKMKEKGDIPEGYSVSREKKERFSLILESASTNQTSMYLCASSRPVRVLGYEQYFGPGTRLTVT.

The chain combines TRBV10-3 with TRBJ2-7; 8 bases map to TRBD1. With 0 bases clipped from V and 9 bases from J, the junction kept 7 bases outside the gene matches. This CDR3 spans 14 amino acids. From germline, CDR1 is ENHRY and CDR2 SYGVKD. Here the CDR3 DNA reads TGTGCCATCAGTGAGTCGCTAGCTGGACAGGGGCAGTACTTC. Protein sequence: CAISESLAGQGQYF.

This clonotype was found many times. The chain uses TRBV7-2 and TRBJ2-5; 12 nucleotides align to TRBD2. There are 15 residues in the CDR3. In germline, CDR1 is SGHTA, CDR2 FQGNSA. V shed 4 bases, J shed 4 bases, and the junction held 4 bases outside the gene matches. In DNA, the CDR3 is TGTGCCAGCAGCTCCCCACTAGCGGGAGGAGAGACCCAGTACTTC. Translated, it gives CASSSPLAGGETQYF.

Ten or more counts support this clonotype. Here the CDR3 reads CASSPRTSGSNGELFF. CDR3 DNA sequence: TGTGCCAGCAGTCCAAGGACTAGCGGGAGTAACGGGGAGCTGTTTTTT. The rearrangement uses TRBV6-1 and TRBJ2-2; 13 bases align to TRBD2. The CDR3 has 16 residues. Germline V CDR1 and CDR2: MNHNS, SASEGT. V was clipped by 5 bases and J by 7 bases; unmatched bases: 7.

This clonotype was recorded at least ten times. The V call is TRBV11-2, the J call TRBJ2-2; D gene uncertain. Trimming left V 8 bases short and J 8 bases short, with 6 bases between. The CDR3 sequence is 10 residues long. Germline V lookup: CDR1 SGHAT, CDR2 FQNNGV. The CDR3 protein is CASHLGELFF. Here the CDR3 DNA reads TGTGCCAGCCATCTAGGGGAGCTGTTTTTT. Looking up the rest from reference TRBV11-2 and TRBJ2-2 gives the full variable domain: EAGVAQSPRYKIIEKRQSVAFWCNPISGHATLYWYQQILGQGPKLLIQFQNNGVVDDSQLPKDRFSAERLKGVDSTLKIQPAKLEDSAVYLCASHLGELFFGEGSRLTVL.

Many counts were recorded for this clonotype. The genes are TRBV28 and TRBJ2-5; a possible D gene is TRBD2 (6 bases). The germline V gene has CDR1 MDHEN and CDR2 SYDVKM. The V end lost 6 bases, the J end lost 4 bases, and 18 bases lay between the germline ends. CDR3 length equals 15 residues. CDR3 in amino acids: CASSRPLGRGETQYF. In DNA, the CDR3 is TGTGCCAGCAGCCGACCCCTCGGGCGGGGAGAGACCCAGTACTTC.

The rearrangement joins TRBV7-8 to TRBJ1-2; no clear D gene. The CDR3 is 14 amino acids. With 0 bases removed from V and 3 bases from J, the gap between germline ends came to 8 bases. CDR1 and CDR2 (germline): SGHVS, FQNEAQ. Written as DNA, the CDR3 is TGTGCCAGCAGCTTAGCCGAGATAGACTATGGCTACACCTTC. Translation: CASSLAEIDYGYTF.

This clonotype was recorded many times. The chain links TRBV6-2 or TRBV6-3 to TRBJ1-1; D gene uncertain. Germline values: CDR1 MNHEY, CDR2 SVGEGT. V lost 6 bases and J 0 bases, leaving 17 bases between the germline ends. The CDR3 has 16 amino acids. CDR3 amino acids: CASSPTAFRMNTEAFF. The DNA for the CDR3 is TGTGCCAGCAGCCCCACGGCGTTCCGGATGAACACTGAAGCTTTCTTT.

This clonotype was seen repeatedly, ten times or more. The chain is built from TRBV6-5 and TRBJ2-7, with TRBD1 identical over 8 bases. V trimming: 1 base; J trimming: 3 bases; junction bases outside the gene matches: 5. Germline V lookup: CDR1 MNHEY, CDR2 SVGAGI. This CDR3 contains 15 residues. Here the CDR3 reads CASSYLRQGSYEQYF. DNA of the CDR3: TGTGCCAGCAGTTACTTGAGACAGGGGAGCTACGAGCAGTACTTC.